This T cell receptor beta chain was observed in a study of metastatic and nonmetastatic thyroid tumors. Study information: Both malignant and benign thyroid patients supplied peripheral blood and tumor or nodule tissue samples, across which the repertoires of these patients were then compared.

With respect to this clone: Its specificity is not known.

In the source study's methods: The study's classifier, a distant-metastasis tool for papillary thyroid cancer, was built using CDR3 differences across clinicopathological groups. TCRdb re-called the PCR reads with MiXCR. For this entry, the V and J calls and clone size follow TCRdb and not the study's own pipeline. The repertoire holds about 85,000 clones, with about 9.1% as singletons. Study results and caveats: Within blood and tumor, benign nodules reportedly had significantly lower TCR beta diversity than malignant thyroid tumors did.

All patients were treatment-naive before thyroid surgery. Germline V lookup: CDR1 SNHLY, CDR2 FYNNEI. CDR3 length: 13 residues. V lost 2 bases to trimming and J lost 6 bases, with 10 bases between them. This TCR derives from a female donor with papillary thyroid cancer or a benign thyroid nodule (not recorded which). Some clones in this sample may be carry-over from other donors' samples. This chain uses TRBV2 with TRBJ2-5; D not resolved. The sequencing input was blood. The chain's CDR3 is CASSEPAEKTQYF. DNA for the CDR3: TGTGCCAGCAGTGAACCGGCGGAAAAGACCCAGTACTTC.